The entry that follows covers one T cell receptor beta chain sequence. The V end lost 4 bases, the J end lost 2 bases, and 12 bases lay between the germline ends. Germline CDR1 and CDR2: LNHDA and SQIVND (reference sequence). The CDR3 loop spans 14 amino acids. These data belong to a study of beta chain features in type 1 diabetes. Across the whole study: Healthy donors, compared against patients, showed similar age, gender and cell yields.

All of the isolated RNA was reverse transcribed, so expressed TCRB transcripts were sequenced. The data were produced by immunoSEQ multiplex PCR, yet TCRdb's version contains in-frame clones alone and is incomplete. The sample holds tens of thousands of clones, approximately 59% seen once. Sample: Tregs from blood. This receptor was taken from a young woman in good health. The V gene is TRBV19, the J gene TRBJ2-7; D perhaps matches TRBD1 (6 bases). The CDR3 DNA follows: TGTGCCAGTAGTAGAGCAGGGGCCCCCTACGAGCAGTACTTC. It codes for CASSRAGAPYEQYF.